In this sample, the clone carrying this TCR beta chain turned up many times. The target antigen is unknown. Libraries of TCR beta came from iRepertoire HTBI primers plus Arm-PCR of CDR3 regions. Using its own MiXCR run on the multiplex PCR reads, TCRdb lists one record per CDR3 protein. The sample lists approximately 350,000 distinct CDR3 sequences, roughly 23% seen once, with 25% to 35% in the top ten. Time point defined: persistent/refractory GD, antithyroid drugs over 5 years with positive TRAb. TCR sequences were obtained from RNA taken from PBMCs. The data were taken from a study of regulatory T cells in long-lasting Graves disease. Overall study results and limits: New patients shared about a thousand public clonotypes, fewer than the approximately 3,000 shared by persistent patients. Persistent disease was characterized by preferential usage of TRBV28, TRBJ1-2 and TRBJ2-5. Reduced TCR diversity was observed in persistent Graves' patients versus newly diagnosed patients. The study examined only peripheral blood, not thyroid tissue.

Germline V gene sequence: CDR1 DFQATT, CDR2 SNEGSKA (reference sequence). Trimming took off 1 base at V and 0 bases at J, with 7 bases between the two ends. CDR3 length: 13 residues. This clonotype was sampled from a woman between 40 and 50 years old with Graves disease. This specimen was peripheral blood mononuclear cells (PBMCs), taken when the disease was refractory, from a patient treated with antithyroid drugs. This sequence joins TRBV20-1 and TRBJ2-7; D uncertain. CDR3 sequence (DNA): TGCAGTGCTAGAGTTGATAGCTCCTACGAGCAGTACTTC. Its translation is CSARVDSSYEQYF.